The rows below give T cell receptor beta chains drawn from one sample of a study of blood T cells in healthy people across ages. TCRdb reanalysed the 5' RACE reads using MiXCR and keeps one entry per CDR3 protein. Found here are about 930,000 distinct CDR3 sequences, about 27% of them singletons; the top ten hold around 9.6%. The same sample was also studied in work on T cells of mothers and their children.

Sequenced input: blood. Receptors originate from a woman in her thirties or forties in good health. CDR3s include the opening cysteine and the closing phenylalanine or tryptophan. Fields, in order: J gene, clone size, D gene, V gene, CDR3 protein, CDR3 DNA. The D gene is left open where the match is weak. Expanded clones are given a class, and other clones once, few, many or no size at all.

j_call: TRBJ2-5; clone_size: .; d_call: TRBD1; v_call: TRBV7-3; cdr3_aa: CASSPLTGVTYNEQYF; cdr3_nt: TGTGCCAGCAGCCCCCTGACAGGGGTTACCTACAATGAGCAGTACTTC
j_call: TRBJ2-7; clone_size: few; d_call: .; v_call: TRBV2; cdr3_aa: CASILQLSVYEQYF; cdr3_nt: TGTGCCAGCATTCTACAGTTGTCAGTTTACGAGCAGTACTTC
j_call: TRBJ1-1; clone_size: .; d_call: TRBD1; v_call: TRBV12-3/TRBV12-4; cdr3_aa: CASRGSGQGNTEAFF; cdr3_nt: TGTGCCAGCAGGGGGTCCGGACAGGGGAACACTGAAGCTTTCTTT
j_call: TRBJ1-2; clone_size: many; d_call: .; v_call: TRBV4-3; cdr3_aa: CASSQEVGDYGYTF; cdr3_nt: TGCGCCAGCAGCCAAGAGGTGGGGGACTATGGCTACACCTTC
j_call: TRBJ2-1; clone_size: .; d_call: TRBD2; v_call: TRBV7-3; cdr3_aa: CASSRLAGAFYNEQFF; cdr3_nt: TGTGCCAGCAGTCGACTAGCGGGGGCTTTTTACAATGAGCAGTTCTTC
j_call: TRBJ2-1; clone_size: many; d_call: .; v_call: TRBV29-1; cdr3_aa: CSVTPGLSYNEQFF; cdr3_nt: TGCAGCGTTACCCCGGGACTGTCCTACAATGAGCAGTTCTTC
j_call: TRBJ2-7; clone_size: many; d_call: .; v_call: TRBV9; cdr3_aa: CASSVPEGAYEQYF; cdr3_nt: TGTGCCAGCAGCGTACCCGAGGGGGCCTACGAGCAGTACTTC
j_call: TRBJ2-1; clone_size: many; d_call: TRBD2; v_call: TRBV6-4; cdr3_aa: CASSETAGGPNEQFF; cdr3_nt: TGTGCCAGCAGTGAGACGGCGGGGGGGCCAAATGAGCAGTTCTTC
j_call: TRBJ2-4; clone_size: many; d_call: .; v_call: TRBV2; cdr3_aa: CASSPRVVGAKNIQYF; cdr3_nt: TGTGCCAGCAGTCCAAGGGTGGTCGGAGCCAAAAACATTCAGTACTTC
j_call: TRBJ2-3; clone_size: .; d_call: .; v_call: TRBV5-1; cdr3_aa: CTSSLRQGGADTQYF; cdr3_nt: TGCACCAGCAGCTTGAGGCAGGGTGGAGCAGATACGCAGTATTTT
j_call: TRBJ1-6; clone_size: once; d_call: .; v_call: TRBV12-3/TRBV12-4; cdr3_aa: CASKIGQSSYNSPLHF; cdr3_nt: TGTGCCAGCAAAATCGGACAGAGCTCCTATAATTCACCCCTCCACTTT
j_call: TRBJ2-1; clone_size: many; d_call: .; v_call: TRBV29-1; cdr3_aa: CSAALDNEQFF; cdr3_nt: TGCAGCGCCGCTCTAGATAATGAGCAGTTCTTC
j_call: TRBJ1-5; clone_size: few; d_call: .; v_call: TRBV25-1; cdr3_aa: CASSELGPGQPQHF; cdr3_nt: TGTGCCAGCAGTGAATTAGGACCTGGGCAGCCCCAGCATTTT